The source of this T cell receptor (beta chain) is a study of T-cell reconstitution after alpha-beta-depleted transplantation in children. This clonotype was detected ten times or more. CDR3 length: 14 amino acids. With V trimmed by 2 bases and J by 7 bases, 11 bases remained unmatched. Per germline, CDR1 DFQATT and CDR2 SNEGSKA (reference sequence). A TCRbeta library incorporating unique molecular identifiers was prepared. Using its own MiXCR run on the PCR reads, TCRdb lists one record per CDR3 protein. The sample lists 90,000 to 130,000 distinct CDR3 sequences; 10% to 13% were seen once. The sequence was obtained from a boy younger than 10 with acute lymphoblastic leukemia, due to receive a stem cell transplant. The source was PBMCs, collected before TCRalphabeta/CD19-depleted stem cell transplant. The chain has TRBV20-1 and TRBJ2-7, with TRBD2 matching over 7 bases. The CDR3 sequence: CSARPGLVLWEQYF. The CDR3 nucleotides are TGCAGTGCTAGACCTGGACTAGTCTTATGGGAGCAGTACTTC.